The T cell receptor (beta chain) described here comes from a study of blood T cell repertoires in COVID-19. Here immunoSEQ multiplex PCR was the method, and the copy in TCRdb shows in-frame clones only, minus some. The profile shows 200,000 to 250,000 clones, roughly four fifths of them singletons. The CDR3 loop spans 15 amino acids. Trimming removed 0 bases from V and 3 bases from J, with 12 bases in between. From germline, CDR1 is MGHRA and CDR2 YSYEKL. This receptor was taken from a woman aged 40 to 49 with acute or convalescent COVID-19. The chain links TRBV4-1 to TRBJ2-7, with D unresolved. The sample was peripheral blood. Here the CDR3 reads CASSQDPYLIYEQYF. The CDR3 DNA reads TGCGCCAGCAGCCAAGACCCCTACCTAATCTACGAGCAGTACTTC.